Sequencing of this T cell receptor beta chain was carried out in a study of CD8+ T cells in alopecia areata. Overall study: Disease severity was quantified as SALT score of affected scalp area.

This clone was seen only once. As the sequencing template, cDNA was produced by extracting RNA and reverse transcribing it. The table came from immunoSEQ multiplex PCR; TCRdb's copy has only in-frame clones and leaves some out. The sample contains around 170,000 clones, about half of which appear only once. The treatment: oral pan-JAK inhibitor, 5-10 mg twice daily. Looked up from germline, CDR1 is MNHEY and CDR2 is SVGAGI. The CDR3 spans 14 residues. V lost 0 bases and J lost 4, with 10 bases in between. This specimen consisted of CD8+ T cells sorted from blood, obtained at approximately week 52, from a patient treated with tofacitinib. The TCR originated in a human donor with alopecia areata. The gene calls are TRBV6-5 and TRBJ2-7; D might be TRBD1 (6 bases). CDR3 bases: TGTGCCAGCAGTTACTCGTCGGACAGTTACGAGCAGTACTTC. Amino acid sequence: CASSYSSDSYEQYF.